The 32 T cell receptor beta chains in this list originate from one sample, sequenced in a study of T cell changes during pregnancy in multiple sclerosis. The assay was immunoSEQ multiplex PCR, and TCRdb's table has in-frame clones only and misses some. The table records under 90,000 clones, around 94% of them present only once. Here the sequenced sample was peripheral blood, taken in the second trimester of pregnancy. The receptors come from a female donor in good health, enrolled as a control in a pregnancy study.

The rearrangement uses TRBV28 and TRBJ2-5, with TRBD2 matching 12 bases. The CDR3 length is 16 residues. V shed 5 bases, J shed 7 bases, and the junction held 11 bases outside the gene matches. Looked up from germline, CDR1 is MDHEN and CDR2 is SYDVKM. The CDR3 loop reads CASSLQGLAGRGTQYF. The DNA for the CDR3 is TGTGCCAGCAGTCTGCAGGGACTAGCGGGTCGGGGGACCCAGTACTTC.

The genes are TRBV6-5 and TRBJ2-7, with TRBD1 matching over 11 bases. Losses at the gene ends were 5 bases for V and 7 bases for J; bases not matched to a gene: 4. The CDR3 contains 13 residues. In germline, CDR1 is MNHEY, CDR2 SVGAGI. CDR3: CASSRDRGGEQYF. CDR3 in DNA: TGTGCCAGCAGTAGGGACAGGGGGGGGGAGCAGTACTTC.

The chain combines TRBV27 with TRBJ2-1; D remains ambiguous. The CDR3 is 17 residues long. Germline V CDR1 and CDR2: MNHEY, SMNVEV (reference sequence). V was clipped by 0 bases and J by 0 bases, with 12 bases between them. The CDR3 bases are TGTGCCAGCAGTTTATCGATAGGCTGGAGCTCCTACAATGAGCAGTTCTTC. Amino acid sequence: CASSLSIGWSSYNEQFF.

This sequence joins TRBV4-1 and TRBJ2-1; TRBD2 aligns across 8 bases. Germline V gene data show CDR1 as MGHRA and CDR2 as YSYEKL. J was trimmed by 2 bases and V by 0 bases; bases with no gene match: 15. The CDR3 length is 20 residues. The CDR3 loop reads CASSQEQVEIAGLTYNEQFF. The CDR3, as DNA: TGCGCCAGCAGCCAAGAACAGGTGGAGATAGCGGGGCTAACCTACAATGAGCAGTTCTTC.

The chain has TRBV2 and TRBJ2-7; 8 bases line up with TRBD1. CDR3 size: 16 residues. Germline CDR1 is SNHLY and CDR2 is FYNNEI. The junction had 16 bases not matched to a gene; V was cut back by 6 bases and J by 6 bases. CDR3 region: CASRPGGANGVGEQYF. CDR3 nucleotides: TGTGCCAGCAGGCCAGGGGGCGCAAACGGGGTGGGCGAGCAGTACTTC.

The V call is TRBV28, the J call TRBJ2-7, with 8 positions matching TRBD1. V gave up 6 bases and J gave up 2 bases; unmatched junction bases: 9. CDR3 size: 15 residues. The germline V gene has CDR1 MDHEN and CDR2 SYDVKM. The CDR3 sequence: CASSPTGEATYEQYF. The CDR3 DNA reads TGTGCCAGCAGCCCGACAGGGGAGGCAACCTACGAGCAGTACTTC.

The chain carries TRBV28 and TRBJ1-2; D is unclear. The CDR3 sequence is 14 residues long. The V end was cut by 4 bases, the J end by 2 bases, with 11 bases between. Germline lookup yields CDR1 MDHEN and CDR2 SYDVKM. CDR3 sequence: CASSSWRVNYGYTF. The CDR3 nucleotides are TGTGCCAGCAGTTCTTGGAGGGTCAACTATGGCTACACCTTC.

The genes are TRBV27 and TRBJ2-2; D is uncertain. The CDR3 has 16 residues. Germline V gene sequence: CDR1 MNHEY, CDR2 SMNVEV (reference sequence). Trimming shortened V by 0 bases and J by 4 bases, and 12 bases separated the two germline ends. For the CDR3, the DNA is TGTGCCAGCAGTTTATCGGCCCGACATTTCACCGGGGAGCTGTTTTTT. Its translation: CASSLSARHFTGELFF.

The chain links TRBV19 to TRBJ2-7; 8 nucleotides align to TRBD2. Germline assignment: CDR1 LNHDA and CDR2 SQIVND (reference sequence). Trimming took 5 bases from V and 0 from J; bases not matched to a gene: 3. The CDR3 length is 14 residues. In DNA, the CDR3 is TGTGCCAGTAGTTTAAGCGGGAGCTCCTACGAGCAGTACTTC. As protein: CASSLSGSSYEQYF.

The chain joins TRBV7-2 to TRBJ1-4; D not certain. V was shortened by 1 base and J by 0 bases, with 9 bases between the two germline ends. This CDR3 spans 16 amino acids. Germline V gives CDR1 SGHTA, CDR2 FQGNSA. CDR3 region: CASSLDPAATNEKLFF. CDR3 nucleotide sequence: TGTGCCAGCAGCTTAGATCCCGCAGCAACTAATGAAAAACTGTTTTTT.

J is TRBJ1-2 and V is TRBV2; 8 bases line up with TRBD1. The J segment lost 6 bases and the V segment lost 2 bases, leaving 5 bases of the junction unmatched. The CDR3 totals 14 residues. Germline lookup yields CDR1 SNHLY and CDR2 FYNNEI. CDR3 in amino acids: CASSETGGKDGYTF. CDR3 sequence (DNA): TGTGCCAGCAGTGAAACAGGGGGGAAGGATGGCTACACCTTC.

CDR3 in DNA: TGCAGCGTACTACTAGTGGCGAGCACAGATACGCAGTATTTT. As protein: CSVLLVASTDTQYF. The chain is built from TRBV29-1 and TRBJ2-3, with D perhaps TRBD2 (5 bases). V lost 6 bases and J lost 0, with 13 bases in between. This CDR3 has 14 amino acids. CDR1 is SQVTM, CDR2 ANQGSEA, per germline.

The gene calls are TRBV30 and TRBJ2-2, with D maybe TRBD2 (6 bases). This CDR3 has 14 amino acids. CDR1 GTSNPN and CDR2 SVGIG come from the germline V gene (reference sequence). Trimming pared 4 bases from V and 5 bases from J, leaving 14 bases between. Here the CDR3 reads CAWTDGGATGELFF. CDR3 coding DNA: TGTGCCTGGACCGACGGAGGGGCGACCGGGGAGCTGTTTTTT.

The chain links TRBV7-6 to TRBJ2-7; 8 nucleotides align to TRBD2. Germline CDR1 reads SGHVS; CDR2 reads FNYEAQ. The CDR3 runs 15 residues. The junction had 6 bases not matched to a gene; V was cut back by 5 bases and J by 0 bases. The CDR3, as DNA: TGTGCCAGCAGCAGGGCCGGGACTAGCTCCTACGAGCAGTACTTC. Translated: CASSRAGTSSYEQYF.

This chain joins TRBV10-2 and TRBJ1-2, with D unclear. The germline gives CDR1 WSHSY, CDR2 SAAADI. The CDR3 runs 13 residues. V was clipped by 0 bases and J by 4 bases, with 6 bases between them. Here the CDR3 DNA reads TGCGCCAGCAGTGAGTCATTGGCCTATGGCTACACCTTC. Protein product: CASSESLAYGYTF.

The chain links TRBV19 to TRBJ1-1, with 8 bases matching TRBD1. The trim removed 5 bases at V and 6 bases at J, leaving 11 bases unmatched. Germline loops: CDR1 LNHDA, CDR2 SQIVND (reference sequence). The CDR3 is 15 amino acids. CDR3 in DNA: TGTGCCAGTAGTGCTCGGACAGGGAAGGACCCTGAAGCTTTCTTT. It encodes CASSARTGKDPEAFF.

The CDR3 DNA sequence: TGTGCCAGCTCACCATACCAGGGTGGTATTACTGGAAACACCATATATTTT. Protein product: CASSPYQGGITGNTIYF. This rearrangement joins TRBV18 to TRBJ1-3, with a weak D call TRBD1 (5 bases). The V gene lost 2 bases and the J gene lost 2 bases, with 16 bases spanning the gap. This CDR3 is 17 amino acids long. The germline CDR1 and CDR2 sequences are KGHSH and LQKENI.

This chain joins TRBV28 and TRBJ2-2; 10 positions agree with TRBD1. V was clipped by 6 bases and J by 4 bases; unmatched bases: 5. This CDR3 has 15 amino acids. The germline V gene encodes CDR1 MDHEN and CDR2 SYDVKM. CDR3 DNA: TGTGCCAGCAGCTGGACAGGGGGGTTCACCGGGGAGCTGTTTTTT. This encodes CASSWTGGFTGELFF. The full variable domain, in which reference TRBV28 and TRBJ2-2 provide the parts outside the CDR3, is DVKVTQSSRYLVKRTGEKVFLECVQDMDHENMFWYRQDPGLGLRLIYFSYDVKMKEKGDIPEGYSVSREKKERFSLILESASTNQTSMYLCASSWTGGFTGELFFGEGSRLTVL.

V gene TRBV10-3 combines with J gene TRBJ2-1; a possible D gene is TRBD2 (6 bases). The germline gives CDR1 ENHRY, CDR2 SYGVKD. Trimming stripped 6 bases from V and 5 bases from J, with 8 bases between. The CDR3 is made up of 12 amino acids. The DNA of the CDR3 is TGTGCCATCAGGGGGGGAAACAATGAGCAGTTCTTC. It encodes CAIRGGNNEQFF.

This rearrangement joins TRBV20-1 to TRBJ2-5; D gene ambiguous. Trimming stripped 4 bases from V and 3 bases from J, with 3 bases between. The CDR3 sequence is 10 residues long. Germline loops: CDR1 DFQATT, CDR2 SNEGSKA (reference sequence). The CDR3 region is CSAIKETQYF. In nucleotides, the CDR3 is TGCAGTGCTATTAAAGAGACCCAGTACTTC.

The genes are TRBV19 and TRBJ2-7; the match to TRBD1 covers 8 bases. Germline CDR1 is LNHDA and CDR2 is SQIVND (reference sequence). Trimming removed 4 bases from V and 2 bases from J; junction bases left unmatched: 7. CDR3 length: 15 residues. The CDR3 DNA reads TGTGCCAGTAGTACCCCGGGGACAGGAACCTACGAGCAGTACTTC. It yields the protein CASSTPGTGTYEQYF. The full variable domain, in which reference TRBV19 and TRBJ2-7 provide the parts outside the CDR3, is DGGITQSPKYLFRKEGQNVTLSCEQNLNHDAMYWYRQDPGQGLRLIYYSQIVNDFQKGDIAEGYSVSREKKESFPLTVTSAQKNPTAFYLCASSTPGTGTYEQYFGPGTRLTVT.

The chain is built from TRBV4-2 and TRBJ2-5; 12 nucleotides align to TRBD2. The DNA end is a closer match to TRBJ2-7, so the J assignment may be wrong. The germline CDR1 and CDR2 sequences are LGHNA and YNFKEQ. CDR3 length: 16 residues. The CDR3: CASSPLTTSGRNEQYF. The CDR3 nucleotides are TGTGCCAGCAGCCCGTTAACGACTAGCGGGAGAAACGAGCAGTACTTC.

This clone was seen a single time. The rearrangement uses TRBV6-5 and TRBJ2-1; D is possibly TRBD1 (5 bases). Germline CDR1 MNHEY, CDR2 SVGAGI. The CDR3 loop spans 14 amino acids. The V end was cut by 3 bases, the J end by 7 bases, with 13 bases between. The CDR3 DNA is TGTGCCAGCAGTTATGGGCAGGGTGGGAATGAGCAGTTCTTC. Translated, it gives CASSYGQGGNEQFF.

This CDR3 reads CASRPHTGMLETQYF. DNA for the CDR3: TGTGCCAGCAGACCCCACACAGGGATGCTGGAGACCCAGTACTTC. This sequence joins TRBV28 and TRBJ2-5, with TRBD1 as a possible D gene (6 bases). CDR1 and CDR2 (germline): MDHEN, SYDVKM. V was shortened by 6 bases and J by 5 bases, with 19 bases between the two germline ends. There are 15 residues in the CDR3.

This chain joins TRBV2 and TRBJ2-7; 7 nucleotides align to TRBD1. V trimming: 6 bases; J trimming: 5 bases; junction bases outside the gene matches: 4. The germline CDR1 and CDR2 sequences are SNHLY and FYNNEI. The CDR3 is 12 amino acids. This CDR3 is CASRTGNHEQYF. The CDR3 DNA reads TGTGCCAGCAGGACAGGGAACCACGAGCAGTACTTC. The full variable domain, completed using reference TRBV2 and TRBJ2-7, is EPEVTQTPSHQVTQMGQEVILRCVPISNHLYFYWYRQILGQKVEFLVSFYNNEISEKSEIFDDQFSVERPDGSNFTLKIRSTKLEDSAMYFCASRTGNHEQYFGPGTRLTVT.

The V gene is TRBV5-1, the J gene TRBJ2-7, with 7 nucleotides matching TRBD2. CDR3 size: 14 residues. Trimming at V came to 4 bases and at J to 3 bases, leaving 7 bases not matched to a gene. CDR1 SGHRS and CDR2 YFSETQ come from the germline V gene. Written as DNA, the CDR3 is TGCGCCAGCAGCGGTAATAGCGGGCACTACGAGCAGTACTTC. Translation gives CASSGNSGHYEQYF.

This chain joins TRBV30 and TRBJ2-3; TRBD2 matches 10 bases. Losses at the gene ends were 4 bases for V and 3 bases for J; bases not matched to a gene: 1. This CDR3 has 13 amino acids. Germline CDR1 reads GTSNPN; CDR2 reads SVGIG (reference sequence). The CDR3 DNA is TGTGCCTGGACGACTAGCGGGACAGATACGCAGTATTTT. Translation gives CAWTTSGTDTQYF. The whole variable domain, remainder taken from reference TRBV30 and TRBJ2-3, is SQTIHQWPATLVQPVGSPLSLECTVEGTSNPNLYWYRQAAGRGLQLLFYSVGIGQISSEVPQNLSASRPQDRQFILSSKKLLLSDSGFYLCAWTTSGTDTQYFGPGTRLTVL.

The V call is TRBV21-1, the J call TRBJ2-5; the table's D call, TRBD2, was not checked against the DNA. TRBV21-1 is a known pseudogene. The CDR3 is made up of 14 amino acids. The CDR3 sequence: CASSKAISTETQYF. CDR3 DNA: TGTGCCAGCAGCAAAGCTATCTCTACCGAGACCCAGTACTTC.

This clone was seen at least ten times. CDR3 nucleotide sequence: TGTGCCAGCAGTTTGGACAGCGTCATCTCCTACGAGCAGTACTTC. Residues: CASSLDSVISYEQYF. The chain has TRBV2 and TRBJ2-7; tentative D call: TRBD1 (6 bases). There are 15 residues in the CDR3. CDR1 is SNHLY, CDR2 FYNNEI, per germline. The ends were cut back, 5 bases at V and 0 bases at J, with 14 bases in the middle.

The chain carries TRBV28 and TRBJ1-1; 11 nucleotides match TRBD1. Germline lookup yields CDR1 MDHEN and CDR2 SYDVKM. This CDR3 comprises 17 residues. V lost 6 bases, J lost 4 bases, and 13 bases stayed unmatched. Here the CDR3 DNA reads TGTGCCAGCAGACACGGACAGGGGGCCATGCGGGGCACTGAAGCTTTCTTT. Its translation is CASRHGQGAMRGTEAFF.

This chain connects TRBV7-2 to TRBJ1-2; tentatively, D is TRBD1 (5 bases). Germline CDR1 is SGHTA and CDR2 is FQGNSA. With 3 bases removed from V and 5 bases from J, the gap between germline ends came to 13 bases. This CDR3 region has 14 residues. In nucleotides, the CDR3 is TGTGCCAGCAGCTTTGGGGCAACCTCTTATGGCTACACCTTC. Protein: CASSFGATSYGYTF.

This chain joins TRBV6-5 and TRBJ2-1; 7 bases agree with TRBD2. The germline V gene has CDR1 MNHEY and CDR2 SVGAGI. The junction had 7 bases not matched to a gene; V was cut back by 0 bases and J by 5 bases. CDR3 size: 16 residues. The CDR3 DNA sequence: TGTGCCAGCAGTTACTCGCTCTGGGGGGGGGACAATGAGCAGTTCTTC. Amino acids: CASSYSLWGGDNEQFF.